This T cell receptor beta chain was identified in a study of T cells in Graves' hyperthyroidism and ophthalmopathy. Amplification of TCR beta CDR3 regions was performed using RNA transcripts as template. HTBI primers drove first-round RT-PCR of the TCR CDR3. TCRdb redid the calling of the multiplex PCR reads with MiXCR, one entry per CDR3 protein. The sample holds approximately 510,000 distinct CDR3 sequences, less than 25% seen once. V dropped 3 bases and J dropped 2; count of bases not matched to a gene: 0. The CDR3 is 13 residues long. Germline-derived CDR1 and CDR2 are SGHDN and FVKESK. This clonotype was detected ten times or more.

The sequenced material came from blood. This TCR derives from a man between 18 and 35 years old with Graves' hyperthyroidism. The rearrangement uses TRBV14 and TRBJ2-5; 7 nucleotides line up with TRBD2. CDR3 bases: TGTGCCAGCAGCCATAGCGGGCAAGAGACCCAGTACTTC. Translated, it gives CASSHSGQETQYF.